Presented here are 17 T cell receptor beta chains from one specimen sequenced in a study of T-cell memory formation after mild COVID-19. MiXCR, run by TCRdb on the 5' RACE reads, gives a single entry per CDR3 protein. The table records almost 550,000 distinct CDR3 sequences, roughly 22% of them present only once. The specimen was PBMCs or a T cell subset sorted from them (not recorded which). Receptors were obtained from an adult woman who had mild COVID-19 (a few samples of this study predate the infection). Cell type and time point are not known.

The chain uses TRBV20-1 and TRBJ2-2; 9 positions match TRBD2. After removal of 5 bases from V and 7 bases from J, the junction contained 5 bases not matched to a gene. In germline, CDR1 is DFQATT, CDR2 SNEGSKA (reference sequence). The CDR3 totals 13 residues. DNA of the CDR3: TGCAGTGCTTTTAGCGGGGGAGGCGGGGAGCTGTTTTTT. Protein product: CSAFSGGGGELFF.

This clonotype was seen only a few times. The genes are TRBV5-1 and TRBJ2-1; 9 bases agree with TRBD2. V dropped 4 bases and J dropped 9; count of bases not matched to a gene: 17. This CDR3 is built from 17 residues. The germline gives CDR1 SGHRS, CDR2 YFSETQ. In DNA form, the CDR3 reads TGCGCCAGCAGCCCATCTTCTGGGACTAGCAGGATGGGTGAGCAGTTCTTC. Its protein is CASSPSSGTSRMGEQFF.

The chain's CDR3 is CASSLDRRWAFF. The CDR3 nucleotides are TGTGCCAGCAGCTTGGACAGGAGATGGGCTTTCTTT. The V and J genes are TRBV5-5 and TRBJ1-1, with D perhaps TRBD1 (5 bases). This CDR3 has 12 residues. The V gene's germline CDR1 is SGHKS and CDR2 YYEKEE (reference sequence). Between the trimmed V and J ends, which lost 0 bases and 11 bases, there was a span of 11 bases. Filled out from reference TRBV5-5 and TRBJ1-1, the complete variable domain reads DAGVTQSPTHLIKTRGQQVTLRCSPISGHKSVSWYQQVLGQGPQFIFQYYEKEERGRGNFPDRFSARQFPNYSSELNVNALLLGDSALYLCASSLDRRWAFFGQGTRLTVV.

This clonotype was counted only a few times. This chain links TRBV6-2 or TRBV6-3 with TRBJ2-1, with 10 positions matching TRBD2. Unmatched junction bases numbered 3, after V lost 2 bases and J lost 5 bases. The length of the CDR3 is 15 residues. CDR1 and CDR2 (germline): MNHEY, SVGEGT. Here the CDR3 reads CASSYVLAGDNEQFF. The CDR3 nucleotides read TGTGCCAGCAGTTACGTGCTAGCGGGAGACAATGAGCAGTTCTTC.

This clonotype was picked up a small number of times. The rearrangement links TRBV5-1 to TRBJ2-1; D ambiguous. From germline, CDR1 is SGHRS and CDR2 YFSETQ. V was shortened by 2 bases and J by 6 bases, with 9 bases between the two germline ends. The CDR3 covers 13 residues. CDR3 region: CASSFSDVNEQFF. The CDR3 DNA follows: TGCGCCAGCAGCTTCTCGGACGTCAATGAGCAGTTCTTC.

This clonotype has just a few counts. This chain joins TRBV11-3 and TRBJ2-5; a possible D gene is TRBD2 (5 bases). The CDR3 totals 13 residues. Germline V lookup: CDR1 SGHNT, CDR2 YENEEA. Trimming left V 1 base short and J 10 bases short, with 13 bases between. CDR3 nucleotide sequence: TGTGCCAGCAGCTTAGGGGCACCCCGGGGCCAGTACTTC. Translating it yields CASSLGAPRGQYF.

This clonotype has just a few counts. The chain recombines TRBV24-1 with TRBJ2-1, with D maybe TRBD2 (6 bases). V shed 4 bases and J shed 1 base, with 10 bases lying between them. CDR1 KGHDR and CDR2 SFDVKD come from the germline V gene. The CDR3 sequence is 15 residues long. CDR3 DNA: TGTGCCACCAGTGAAGTTGCGGGATCCTACAATGAGCAGTTCTTC. Protein product: CATSEVAGSYNEQFF.

V gene TRBV11-2 combines with J gene TRBJ2-1; tentatively, D is TRBD2 (5 bases). CDR1 SGHAT and CDR2 FQNNGV come from the germline V gene. Trimming cost V 5 bases and J 8 bases, with 25 bases left between them. The CDR3 loop spans 17 amino acids. The CDR3 DNA follows: TGTGCCAGCAGCGGTGGTCTGAACGGGAAAGGAATCGATGAGCAGTTCTTC. It translates to CASSGGLNGKGIDEQFF.

This clonotype was found a few times. The chain employs TRBV19 and TRBJ1-1; D is possibly TRBD1 (6 bases). V was shortened by 0 bases and J by 1 base, with 15 bases between the two germline ends. The CDR3 extends over 17 amino acids. Germline V gene data show CDR1 as LNHDA and CDR2 as SQIVND (reference sequence). The CDR3 DNA reads TGTGCCAGTAGTATAGATCCGCCGGGGGCCTGGAACACTGAAGCTTTCTTT. Translated, it gives CASSIDPPGAWNTEAFF.

Only a few counts were recorded for this clonotype. Here the CDR3 DNA reads TGTGCCAGCTCATCCCGGGGTACTAGCACAGATACGCAGTATTTT. It is translated as CASSSRGTSTDTQYF. The V and J genes are TRBV18 and TRBJ2-3; possible D gene TRBD2, 5 bases. The CDR3 contains 15 residues. The V end was cut by 5 bases, the J end by 0 bases, with 12 bases between. Germline lookup yields CDR1 KGHSH and CDR2 LQKENI.

This clonotype was observed a handful of times. V is TRBV11-2 and J is TRBJ1-1; no clear D. The CDR3 runs to 12 residues. The V and J ends lost 5 bases and 8 bases respectively, with 12 bases between them. Germline CDR1 SGHAT, CDR2 FQNNGV. CDR3 loop: CASSRPHQEAFF. As DNA, the CDR3 is TGTGCCAGCAGCCGTCCACACCAAGAAGCTTTCTTT. Combining the CDR3 with reference TRBV11-2 and TRBJ1-1 gives the whole variable domain EAGVAQSPRYKIIEKRQSVAFWCNPISGHATLYWYQQILGQGPKLLIQFQNNGVVDDSQLPKDRFSAERLKGVDSTLKIQPAKLEDSAVYLCASSRPHQEAFFGQGTRLTVV.

Only a few counts were recorded for this clonotype. This chain joins TRBV30 and TRBJ1-1, with D tentatively TRBD1 (6 bases). From germline, CDR1 is GTSNPN and CDR2 SVGIG (reference sequence). V lost 4 bases and J lost 3, with 9 bases in between. The CDR3 consists of 12 residues. The CDR3 region has the DNA TGTGCCTGGAAGCAGGGGTACACTGAAGCTTTCTTT. Its translation is CAWKQGYTEAFF.

The CDR3 loop reads CASSPDGTANEKLFF. CDR3 nucleotides: TGTGCCAGCTCACCGGACGGGACAGCTAATGAAAAACTGTTTTTT. The rearrangement links TRBV18 to TRBJ1-4; 7 nucleotides line up with TRBD1. Trimming at V came to 3 bases and at J to 3 bases, leaving 4 bases not matched to a gene. The CDR3 runs 15 residues. Germline-derived CDR1 and CDR2 are KGHSH and LQKENI.

This clonotype was seen more than once but under ten times. V and J are TRBV12-3 or TRBV12-4 and TRBJ2-1; the D gene is possibly TRBD2 (5 bases). The CDR3 runs 15 residues. Trimming removed 6 bases at V and 0 bases at J, with 12 bases between. Here the CDR3 reads CASSPSGLSYNEQFF. The CDR3 DNA reads as TGTGCCAGCAGCCCCAGCGGACTCTCCTACAATGAGCAGTTCTTC.

This clonotype was seen more than once but under ten times. The V and J genes are TRBV5-5 and TRBJ2-4; tentative D call: TRBD1 (6 bases). V lost 0 bases, J lost 8 bases, and 6 bases lay in between. CDR1 is SGHKS and CDR2 is YYEKEE in the germline V gene (reference sequence). The CDR3 spans 12 residues. CDR3 region: CASSLGTDIQYF. CDR3 bases: TGTGCCAGCAGCTTGGGGACAGACATTCAGTACTTC.

J is TRBJ1-6 and V is TRBV7-9; 8 bases fit TRBD1. Germline V lookup: CDR1 SEHNR, CDR2 FQNEAQ (reference sequence). This CDR3 contains 16 residues. After removal of 5 bases from V and 1 base from J, the junction contained 4 bases not matched to a gene. The CDR3 reads CASSVRQGSYNSPLHF. DNA for the CDR3: TGTGCCAGCAGCGTCCGACAGGGGTCCTATAATTCACCCCTCCACTTT. Filled out from reference TRBV7-9 and TRBJ1-6, the complete variable domain reads DTGVSQNPRHKITKRGQNVTFRCDPISEHNRLYWYRQTLGQGPEFLTYFQNEAQLEKSRLLSDRFSAERPKGSFSTLEIQRTEQGDSAMYLCASSVRQGSYNSPLHFGNGTRLTVT.

The genes are TRBV29-1 and TRBJ2-2, with D perhaps matching TRBD1 or TRBD2 (6 bases each). The CDR3 has 14 residues. CDR1 and CDR2 (germline): SQVTM, ANQGSEA. The V end was cut by 6 bases, the J end by 6 bases, with 17 bases between. CDR3 region: CSVEGHSKPGELFF. CDR3 nucleotide sequence: TGCAGCGTGGAGGGACATTCAAAACCCGGGGAGCTGTTTTTT.